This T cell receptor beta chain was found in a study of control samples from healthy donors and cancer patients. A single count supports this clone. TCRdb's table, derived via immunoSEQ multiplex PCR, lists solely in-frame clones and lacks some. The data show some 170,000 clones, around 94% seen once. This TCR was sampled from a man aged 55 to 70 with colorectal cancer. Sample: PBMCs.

CDR3: CASQQGYEQYF. CDR3 coding DNA: TGTGCCAGCCAACAGGGCTACGAGCAGTACTTC. The chain links TRBV9 to TRBJ2-7; possible D gene TRBD1, 6 bases. V gave up 7 bases and J gave up 3 bases, with 8 bases separating them. Germline loops: CDR1 SGDLS, CDR2 YYNGEE. The CDR3 totals 11 residues. The complete variable domain, with remaining parts taken from reference TRBV9 and TRBJ2-7, reads DSGVTQTPKHLITATGQRVTLRCSPRSGDLSVYWYQQSLDQGLQFLIQYYNGEERAKGNILERFSAQQFPDLHSELNLSSLELGDSALYFCASQQGYEQYFGPGTRLTVT.